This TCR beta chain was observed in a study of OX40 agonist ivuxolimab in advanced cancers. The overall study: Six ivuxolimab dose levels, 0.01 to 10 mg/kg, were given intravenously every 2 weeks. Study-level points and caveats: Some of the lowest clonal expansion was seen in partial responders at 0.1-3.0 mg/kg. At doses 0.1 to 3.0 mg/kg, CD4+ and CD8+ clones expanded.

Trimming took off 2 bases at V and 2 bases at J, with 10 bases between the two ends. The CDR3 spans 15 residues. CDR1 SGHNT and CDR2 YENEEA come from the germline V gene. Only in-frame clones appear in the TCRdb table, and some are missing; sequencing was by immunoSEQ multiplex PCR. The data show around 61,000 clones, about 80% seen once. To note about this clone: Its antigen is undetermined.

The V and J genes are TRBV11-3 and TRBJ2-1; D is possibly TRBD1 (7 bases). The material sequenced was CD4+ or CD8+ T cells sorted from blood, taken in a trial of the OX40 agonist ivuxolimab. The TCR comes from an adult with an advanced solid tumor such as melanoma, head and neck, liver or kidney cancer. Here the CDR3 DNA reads TGTGCCAGCAGCTTATCCAGGGGGGCCTACAATGAGCAGTTCTTC. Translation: CASSLSRGAYNEQFF.